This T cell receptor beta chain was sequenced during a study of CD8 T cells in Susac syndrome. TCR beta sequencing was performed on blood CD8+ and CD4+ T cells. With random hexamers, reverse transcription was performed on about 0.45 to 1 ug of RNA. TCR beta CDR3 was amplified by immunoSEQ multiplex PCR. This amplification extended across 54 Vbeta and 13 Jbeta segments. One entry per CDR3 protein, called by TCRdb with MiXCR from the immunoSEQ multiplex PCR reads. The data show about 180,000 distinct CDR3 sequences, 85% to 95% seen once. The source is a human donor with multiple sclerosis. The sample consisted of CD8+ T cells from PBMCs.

CDR3 in amino acids: CSPRWAGNEQYF. CDR3 DNA sequence: TGCAGCCCCCGGTGGGCTGGGAACGAGCAGTACTTC. This sequence joins TRBV29-1 and TRBJ2-7, with no clear D. Trimming shortened V by 8 bases and J by 5 bases, and 16 bases separated the two germline ends. Germline V gives CDR1 SQVTM, CDR2 ANQGSEA. This CDR3 is 12 amino acids long.